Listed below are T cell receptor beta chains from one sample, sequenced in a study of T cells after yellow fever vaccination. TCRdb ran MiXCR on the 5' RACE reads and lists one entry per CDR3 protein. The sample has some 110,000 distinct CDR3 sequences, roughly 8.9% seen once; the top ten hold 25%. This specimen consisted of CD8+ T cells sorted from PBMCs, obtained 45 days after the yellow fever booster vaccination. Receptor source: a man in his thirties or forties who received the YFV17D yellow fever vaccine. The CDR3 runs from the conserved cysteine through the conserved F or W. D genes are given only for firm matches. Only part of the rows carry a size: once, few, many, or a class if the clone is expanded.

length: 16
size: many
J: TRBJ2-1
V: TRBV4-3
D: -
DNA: TGCGCCAGCAGCCAAGCCCCTAGCCCCTCCTACAATGAGCAGTTCTTC
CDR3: CASSQAPSPSYNEQFF

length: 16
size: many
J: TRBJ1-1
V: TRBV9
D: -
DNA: TGTGCCAGCAGCGCCCCCGACGGAATGGTGGGCACTGAAGCTTTCTTT
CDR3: CASSAPDGMVGTEAFF

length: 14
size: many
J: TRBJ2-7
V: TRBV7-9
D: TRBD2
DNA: TGTGCCAGCAGCCTCGGACTAGCCAATCACGAGCAGTACTTC
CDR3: CASSLGLANHEQYF

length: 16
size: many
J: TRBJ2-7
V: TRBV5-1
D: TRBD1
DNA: TGCGCCAGCAGCTTGCCCCTCGGGACAGGGAACAACGAGCAGTACTTC
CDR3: CASSLPLGTGNNEQYF

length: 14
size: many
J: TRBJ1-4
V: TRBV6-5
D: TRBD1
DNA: TGTGCCAGCAGTTCCGACAGGGGCGGTGAAAAACTGTTTTTT
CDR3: CASSSDRGGEKLFF

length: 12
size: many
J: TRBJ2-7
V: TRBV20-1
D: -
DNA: TGCAGTGGGACTGACTCGCCCTACGAGCAGTACTTC
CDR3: CSGTDSPYEQYF

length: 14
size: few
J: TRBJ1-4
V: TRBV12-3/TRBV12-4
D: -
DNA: TGTGCCAGCAGTAGCGGGACCTCTAATGAAAAACTGTTTTTT
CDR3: CASSSGTSNEKLFF

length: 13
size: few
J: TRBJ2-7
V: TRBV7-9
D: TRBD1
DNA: TGTGCCAGCAGCTCGGGACAGGTCCACGAGCAGTACTTC
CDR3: CASSSGQVHEQYF

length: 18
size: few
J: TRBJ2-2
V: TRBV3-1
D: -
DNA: TGTGCCAGCAGCCCCCAGGATGGGGGGCTCGCTTTTAGCGGGGAGCTGTTTTTT
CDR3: CASSPQDGGLAFSGELFF

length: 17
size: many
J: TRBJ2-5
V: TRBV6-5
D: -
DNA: TGTGCCAGCAGTCACAGGGAAAACGCGGCTTACCAAGAGACCCAGTACTTC
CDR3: CASSHRENAAYQETQYF

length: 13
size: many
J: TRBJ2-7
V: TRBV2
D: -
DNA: TGTGCCAGCGGTCCTAGCGTTTCCTACGAGCAGTACTTC
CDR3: CASGPSVSYEQYF

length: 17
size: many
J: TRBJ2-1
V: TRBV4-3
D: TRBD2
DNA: TGCGCCAGCAGCCAAGAGAGGGGGACTAGCTCCTACAATGAGCAGTTCTTC
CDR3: CASSQERGTSSYNEQFF

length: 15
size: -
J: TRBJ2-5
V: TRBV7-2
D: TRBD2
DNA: TGTGCCAGCAGAACCGGGACTAGCGGGAGAGAGACCCAGTACTTC
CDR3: CASRTGTSGRETQYF

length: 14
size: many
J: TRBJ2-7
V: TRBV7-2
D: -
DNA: TGTGCCAGCAGCTCGCCGGGACTCACCTACGAGCAGTACTTC
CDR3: CASSSPGLTYEQYF

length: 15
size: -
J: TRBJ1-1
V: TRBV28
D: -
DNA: TGTGCCAGCAGTTCCCCGCCCTCGCTGAACACTGAAGCTTTCTTT
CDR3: CASSSPPSLNTEAFF

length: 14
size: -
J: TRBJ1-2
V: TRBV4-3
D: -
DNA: TGCGCCAGCAGCCAGGGTTCGCAGGGGTGGGGCTACACCTTC
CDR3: CASSQGSQGWGYTF

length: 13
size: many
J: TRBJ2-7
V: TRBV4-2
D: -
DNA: TGTGCCAGCAGCCAGGGGGATGGGACCGAGCAGTACTTC
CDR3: CASSQGDGTEQYF

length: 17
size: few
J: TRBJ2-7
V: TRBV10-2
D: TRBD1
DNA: TGCGCCAGCAGTGAATTATTTGACGGGACAGGGGGTCGAGAGCAGTACTTC
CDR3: CASSELFDGTGGREQYF

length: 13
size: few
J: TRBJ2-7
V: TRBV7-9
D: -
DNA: TGTGCCAGCAGCTTAGCGGACCGCTACGAGCAGTACTTC
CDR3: CASSLADRYEQYF

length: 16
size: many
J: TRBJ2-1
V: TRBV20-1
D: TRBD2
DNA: TGCAGTGCCACGGGCCCACTAGCGGGAGAATACGGTGAGCAGTTCTTC
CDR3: CSATGPLAGEYGEQFF

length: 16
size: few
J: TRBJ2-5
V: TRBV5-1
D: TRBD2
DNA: TGCGCCAGCAGCTTCAGCGGGAGATCGTTTCGAGAGACCCAGTACTTC
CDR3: CASSFSGRSFRETQYF

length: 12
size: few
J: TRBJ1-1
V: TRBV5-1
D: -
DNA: TGCGCCAGCAGCTTGGATGGAGTACAGATTTTCTTT
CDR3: CASSLDGVQIFF

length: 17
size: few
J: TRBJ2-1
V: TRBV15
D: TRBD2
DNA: TGTGCCACCAGCAGGTGGGGGACTAGCGGGAGTTCCGATGAGCAGTTCTTC
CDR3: CATSRWGTSGSSDEQFF

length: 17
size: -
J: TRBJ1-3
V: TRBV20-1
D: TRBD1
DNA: TGCTGTGCTGCCGGGACAGGGGGCGAGGATGCTGGAAACACCATATATTTT
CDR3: CCAAGTGGEDAGNTIYF

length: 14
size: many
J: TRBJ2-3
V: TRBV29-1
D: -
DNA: TGCAGCGTTGTCCAAGGGGACCACACAGATACGCAGTATTTT
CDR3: CSVVQGDHTDTQYF

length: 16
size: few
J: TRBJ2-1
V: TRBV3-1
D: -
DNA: TGTGCCAGCAGCCAAGACCTGGTTACGTCCTACAATGAGCAGTTCTTC
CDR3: CASSQDLVTSYNEQFF

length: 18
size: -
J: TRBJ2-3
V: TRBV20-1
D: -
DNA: TGCAGTGCTAGGGGAACGACAGGGGTTAGCGGGATGACAGATACGCAGTATTTT
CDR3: CSARGTTGVSGMTDTQYF

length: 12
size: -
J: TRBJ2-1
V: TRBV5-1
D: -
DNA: TGCGCCAGCAGCTCCATTTATCATGAGCAGTTCTTC
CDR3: CASSSIYHEQFF

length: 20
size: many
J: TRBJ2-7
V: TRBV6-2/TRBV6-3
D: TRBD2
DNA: TGTGCCAGCAGTTACTCCGGACTAGCGGGACTTGAGGGCCTCCCTATCGAGCAGTACTTC
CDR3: CASSYSGLAGLEGLPIEQYF

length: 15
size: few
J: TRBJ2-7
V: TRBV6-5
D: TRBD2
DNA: TGTGCCAGCAGCTTACTAGCGGGAGGGCCGGATGAGCAGTACTTC
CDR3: CASSLLAGGPDEQYF

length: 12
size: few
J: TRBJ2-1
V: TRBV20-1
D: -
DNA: TGCAGTGCCCCCCCGACCTACAATGAGCAGTTCTTC
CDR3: CSAPPTYNEQFF

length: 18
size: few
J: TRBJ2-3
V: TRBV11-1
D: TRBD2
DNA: TGTGCCAGCAGCTTAGTCCTAGCGGAGACTCTGATGGCAGATACGCAGTATTTT
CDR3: CASSLVLAETLMADTQYF

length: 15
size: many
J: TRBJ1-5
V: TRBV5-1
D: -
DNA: TGCGCCAGCAGCCAGGGATATAACGGCAATCAGCCCCAGCATTTT
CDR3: CASSQGYNGNQPQHF

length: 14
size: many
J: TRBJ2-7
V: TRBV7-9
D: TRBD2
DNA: TGTGCCAGCAGCCCTCGCGGGAGAGTCTACGAGCAGTACTTC
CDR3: CASSPRGRVYEQYF

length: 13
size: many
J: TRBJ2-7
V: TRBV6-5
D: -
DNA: TGTGCCAGCAGTTACCGGGAATCCTACGAGCAGTACTTC
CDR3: CASSYRESYEQYF

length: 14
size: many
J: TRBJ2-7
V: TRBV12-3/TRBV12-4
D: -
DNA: TGTGCCAGCAGTTTGAGGGGATTCGGGGACGAGCAGTACTTC
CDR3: CASSLRGFGDEQYF

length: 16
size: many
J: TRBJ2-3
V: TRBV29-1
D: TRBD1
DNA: TGCAGCGTTGACCACGCTGGACAGGGGGCGGCGGATACGCAGTATTTT
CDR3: CSVDHAGQGAADTQYF